This T cell receptor (beta chain) was observed in a study of T-cell memory formation after mild COVID-19. Study conclusions and caveats: The study detected some responding clones in pre-infection memory, suggesting cross-reactive memory joined.

This clonotype was seen more than once but under ten times. Its cognate antigen is unknown. Germline V gives CDR1 SGDLS, CDR2 YYNGEE. Trimming took 7 bases from V and 6 from J, leaving 18 bases between them. The CDR3 covers 14 residues. The authors produced TCR alpha and TCR beta cDNA libraries with sample barcodes and UMIs by 5'RACE using constant-segment primers. MiXCR, run by TCRdb on the 5' RACE reads, gives a single entry per CDR3 protein. This sample has under 90,000 distinct CDR3 sequences; approximately 13% occur once, and the top ten carry roughly a third. Sample: PBMCs or a T cell subset sorted from them (not recorded which). The TCR was taken from an adult woman who had mild COVID-19 (a few samples of this study predate the infection). Cell type and time point are not known. The rearrangement links TRBV9 to TRBJ2-3; unclear D gene. In nucleotides, the CDR3 is TGTGCCAGCTCGGTGGACGGAGAAAGTGATACGCAGTATTTT. Its protein product is CASSVDGESDTQYF.